The T cell receptor beta chain described here comes from a study of monozygotic twins with inflammatory bowel disease. This CDR3 has 15 residues. Germline V gene lookup returns CDR1 LGHDT and CDR2 YNNKEL (reference sequence). The study's findings and limits: IBD patients exhibited fewer clonotypes shared with other individuals than healthy twins, particularly with disease activity.

A word on this clonotype: Its antigen is not identified.

TCRdb re-analyzed the 5' RACE reads; it lists each CDR3 protein once, without DNA. The sample has 150,000 to 200,000 distinct CDR3 sequences; the top ten hold 2.8%. What was sequenced was blood. This chain joins TRBV3-1 and TRBJ1-1; TCRdb gives TRBD1 as the D gene, but with no DNA this cannot be confirmed. The sequence came from a human donor with ulcerative colitis or Crohn's disease, or a healthy co-twin of an affected twin (not recorded which). This chain's CDR3 is CASSPWTGGKAEAFF.